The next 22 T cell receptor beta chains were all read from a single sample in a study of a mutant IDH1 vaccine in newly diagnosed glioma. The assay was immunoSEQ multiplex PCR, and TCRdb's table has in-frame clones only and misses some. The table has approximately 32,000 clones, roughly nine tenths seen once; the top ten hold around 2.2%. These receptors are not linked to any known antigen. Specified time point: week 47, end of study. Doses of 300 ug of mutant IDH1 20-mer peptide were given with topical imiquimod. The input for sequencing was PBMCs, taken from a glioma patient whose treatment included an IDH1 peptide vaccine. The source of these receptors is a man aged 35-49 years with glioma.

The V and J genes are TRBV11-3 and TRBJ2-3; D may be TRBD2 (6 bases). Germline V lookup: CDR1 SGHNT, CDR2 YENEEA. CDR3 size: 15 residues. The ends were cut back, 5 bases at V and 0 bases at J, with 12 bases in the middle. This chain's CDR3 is CASSPGLFSTDTQYF. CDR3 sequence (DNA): TGTGCCAGCAGCCCGGGACTCTTTAGCACAGATACGCAGTATTTT. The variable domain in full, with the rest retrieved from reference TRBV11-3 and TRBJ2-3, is EAGVVQSPRYKIIEKKQPVAFWCNPISGHNTLYWYLQNLGQGPELLIRYENEEAVDDSQLPKDRFSAERLKGVDSTLKIQPAELGDSAVYLCASSPGLFSTDTQYFGPGTRLTVL.

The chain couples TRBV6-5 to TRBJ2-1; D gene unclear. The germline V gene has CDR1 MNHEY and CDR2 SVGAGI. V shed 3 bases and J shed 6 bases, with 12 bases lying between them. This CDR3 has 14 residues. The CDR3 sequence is CASSYDGKSNEQFF. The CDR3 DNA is TGTGCCAGCAGTTATGATGGGAAGTCCAATGAGCAGTTCTTC.

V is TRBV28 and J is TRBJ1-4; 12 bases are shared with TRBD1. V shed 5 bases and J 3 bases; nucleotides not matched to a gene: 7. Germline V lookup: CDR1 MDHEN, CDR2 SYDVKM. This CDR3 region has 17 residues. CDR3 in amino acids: CASSPSGTGGPNEKLFF. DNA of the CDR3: TGTGCCAGCAGTCCCTCCGGGACAGGGGGCCCTAATGAAAAACTGTTTTTT.

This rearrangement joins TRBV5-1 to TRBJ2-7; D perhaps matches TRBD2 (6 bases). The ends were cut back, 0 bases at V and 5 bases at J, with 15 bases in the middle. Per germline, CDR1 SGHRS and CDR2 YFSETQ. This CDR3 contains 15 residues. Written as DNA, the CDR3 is TGCGCCAGCAGCTTGGGAGGAGGAGGGGTTGACGAGCAGTACGTC. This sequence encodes CASSLGGGGVDEQYV.

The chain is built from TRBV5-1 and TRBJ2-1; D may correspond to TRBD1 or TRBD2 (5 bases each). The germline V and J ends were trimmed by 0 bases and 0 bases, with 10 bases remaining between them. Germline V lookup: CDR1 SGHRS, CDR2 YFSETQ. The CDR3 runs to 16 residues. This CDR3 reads CASSLVGDGSYNEQFF. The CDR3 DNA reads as TGCGCCAGCAGCTTGGTGGGGGACGGCTCCTACAATGAGCAGTTCTTC. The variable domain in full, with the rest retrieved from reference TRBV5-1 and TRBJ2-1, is KAGVTQTPRYLIKTRGQQVTLSCSPISGHRSVSWYQQTPGQGLQFLFEYFSETQRNKGNFPGRFSGRQFSNSRSEMNVSTLELGDSALYLCASSLVGDGSYNEQFFGPGTRLTVL.

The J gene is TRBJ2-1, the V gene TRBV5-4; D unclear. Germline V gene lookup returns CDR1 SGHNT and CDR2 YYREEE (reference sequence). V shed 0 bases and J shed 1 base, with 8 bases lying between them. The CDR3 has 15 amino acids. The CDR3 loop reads CASSLELGSYNEQFF. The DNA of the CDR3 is TGTGCCAGCAGCTTGGAGTTAGGTTCCTACAATGAGCAGTTCTTC.

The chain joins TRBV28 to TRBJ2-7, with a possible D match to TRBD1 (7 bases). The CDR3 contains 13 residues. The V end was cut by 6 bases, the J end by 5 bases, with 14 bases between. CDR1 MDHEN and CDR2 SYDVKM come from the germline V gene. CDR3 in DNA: TGTGCCAGCAGAGCAGGGGGGCTCAACGAGCAGTACTTC. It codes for CASRAGGLNEQYF.

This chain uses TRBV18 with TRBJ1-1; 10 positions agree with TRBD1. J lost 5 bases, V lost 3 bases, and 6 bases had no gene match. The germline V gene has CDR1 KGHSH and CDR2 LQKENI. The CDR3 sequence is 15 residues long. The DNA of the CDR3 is TGTGCCAGCTCACCCGGGACAGGGGCAGGAACTGAAGCTTTCTTT. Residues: CASSPGTGAGTEAFF.

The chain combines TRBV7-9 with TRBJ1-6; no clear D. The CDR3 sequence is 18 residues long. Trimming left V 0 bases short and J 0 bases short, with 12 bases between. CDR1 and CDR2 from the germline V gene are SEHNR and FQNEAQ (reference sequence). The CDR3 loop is CASSLAAGESSYNSPLHF. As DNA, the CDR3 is TGTGCCAGCAGCTTAGCGGCCGGGGAGAGCTCCTATAATTCACCCCTCCACTTT.

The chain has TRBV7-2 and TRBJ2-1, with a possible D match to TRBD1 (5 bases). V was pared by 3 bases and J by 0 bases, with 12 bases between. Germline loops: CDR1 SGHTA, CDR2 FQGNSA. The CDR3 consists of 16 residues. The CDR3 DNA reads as TGTGCCAGCAGCTTGGGGCCAGGGTCCTCCTACAATGAGCAGTTCTTC. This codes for CASSLGPGSSYNEQFF.

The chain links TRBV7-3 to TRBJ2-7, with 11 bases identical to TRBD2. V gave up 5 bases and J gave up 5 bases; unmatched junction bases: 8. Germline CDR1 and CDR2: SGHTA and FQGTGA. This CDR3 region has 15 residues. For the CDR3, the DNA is TGTGCCAGCAGCCCCTTAGCGGGAGGGCCCCACGAGCAGTACTTC. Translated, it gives CASSPLAGGPHEQYF.

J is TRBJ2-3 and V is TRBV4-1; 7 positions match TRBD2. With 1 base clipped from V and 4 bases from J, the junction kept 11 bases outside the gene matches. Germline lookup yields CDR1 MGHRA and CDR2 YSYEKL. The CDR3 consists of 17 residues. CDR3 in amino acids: CASSQGPLAFSADTQYF. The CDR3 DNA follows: TGCGCCAGCAGCCAAGGTCCACTAGCGTTTAGCGCAGATACGCAGTATTTT.

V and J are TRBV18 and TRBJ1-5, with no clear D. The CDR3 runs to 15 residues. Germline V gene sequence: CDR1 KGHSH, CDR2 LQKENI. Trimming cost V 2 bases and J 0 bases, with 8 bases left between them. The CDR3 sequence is CASSPGDYSNQPQHF. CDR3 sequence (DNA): TGTGCCAGCTCACCAGGGGATTATAGCAATCAGCCCCAGCATTTT.

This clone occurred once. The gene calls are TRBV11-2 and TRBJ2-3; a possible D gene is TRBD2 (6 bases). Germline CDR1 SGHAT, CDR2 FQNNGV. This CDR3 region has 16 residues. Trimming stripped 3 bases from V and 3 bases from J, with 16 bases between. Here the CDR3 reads CASSFSGGRGTDTQYF. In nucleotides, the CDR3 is TGTGCCAGCAGCTTTAGCGGCGGACGGGGGACAGATACGCAGTATTTT.

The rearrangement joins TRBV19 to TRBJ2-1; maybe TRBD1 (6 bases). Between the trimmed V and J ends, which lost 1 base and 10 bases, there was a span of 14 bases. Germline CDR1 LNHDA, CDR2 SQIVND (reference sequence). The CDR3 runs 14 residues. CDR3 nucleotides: TGTGCCAGTAGTATAGGCAGGGGAATGGGGGAGCAGTTCTTC. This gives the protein CASSIGRGMGEQFF.

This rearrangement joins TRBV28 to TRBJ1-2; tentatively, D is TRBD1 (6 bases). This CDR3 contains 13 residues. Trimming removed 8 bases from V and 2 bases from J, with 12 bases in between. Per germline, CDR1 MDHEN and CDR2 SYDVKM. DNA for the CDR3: TGTGCCAGCGAAGTACAGGGAAACTATGGCTACACCTTC. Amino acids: CASEVQGNYGYTF.

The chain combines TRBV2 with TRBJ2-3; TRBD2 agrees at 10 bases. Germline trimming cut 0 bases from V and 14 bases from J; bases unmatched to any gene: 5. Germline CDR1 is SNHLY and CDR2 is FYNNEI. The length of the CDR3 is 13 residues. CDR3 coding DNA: TGTGCCAGCAGTGAAGCGAGTTCTAGCGGGAGGTATTTT. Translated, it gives CASSEASSSGRYF.

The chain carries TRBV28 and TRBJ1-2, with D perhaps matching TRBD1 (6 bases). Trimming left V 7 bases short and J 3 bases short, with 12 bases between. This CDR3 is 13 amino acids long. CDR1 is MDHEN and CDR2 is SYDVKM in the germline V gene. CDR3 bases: TGTGCCAGCACCGGGGGCCGTGACTATGGCTACACCTTC. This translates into CASTGGRDYGYTF.

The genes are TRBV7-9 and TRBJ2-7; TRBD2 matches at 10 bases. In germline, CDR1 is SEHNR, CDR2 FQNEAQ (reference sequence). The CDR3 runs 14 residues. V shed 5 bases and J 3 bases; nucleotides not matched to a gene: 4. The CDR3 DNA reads TGTGCCAGCAGCCCCCTAGCGGGGGACTACGAGCAGTACTTC. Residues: CASSPLAGDYEQYF.

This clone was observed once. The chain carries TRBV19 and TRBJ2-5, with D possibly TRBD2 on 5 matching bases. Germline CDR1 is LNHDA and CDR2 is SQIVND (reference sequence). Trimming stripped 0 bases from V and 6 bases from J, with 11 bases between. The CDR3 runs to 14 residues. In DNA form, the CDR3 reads TGTGCCAGTAGTATAGATCAGGACTCCCAGACCCAGTACTTC. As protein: CASSIDQDSQTQYF.

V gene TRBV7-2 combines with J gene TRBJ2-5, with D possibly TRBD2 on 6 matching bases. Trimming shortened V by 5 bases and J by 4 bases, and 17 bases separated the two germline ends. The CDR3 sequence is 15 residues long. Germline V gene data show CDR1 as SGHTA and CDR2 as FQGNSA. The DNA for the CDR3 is TGTGCCAGCAGCCCCAACGCGGGGATCGCAGAGACCCAGTACTTC. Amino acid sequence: CASSPNAGIAETQYF.

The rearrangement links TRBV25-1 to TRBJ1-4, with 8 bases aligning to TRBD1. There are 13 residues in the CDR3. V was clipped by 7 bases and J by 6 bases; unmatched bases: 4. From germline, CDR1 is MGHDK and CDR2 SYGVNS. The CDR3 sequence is CASTEQGDEKLFF. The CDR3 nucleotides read TGTGCCAGCACCGAACAGGGGGATGAAAAACTGTTTTTT.